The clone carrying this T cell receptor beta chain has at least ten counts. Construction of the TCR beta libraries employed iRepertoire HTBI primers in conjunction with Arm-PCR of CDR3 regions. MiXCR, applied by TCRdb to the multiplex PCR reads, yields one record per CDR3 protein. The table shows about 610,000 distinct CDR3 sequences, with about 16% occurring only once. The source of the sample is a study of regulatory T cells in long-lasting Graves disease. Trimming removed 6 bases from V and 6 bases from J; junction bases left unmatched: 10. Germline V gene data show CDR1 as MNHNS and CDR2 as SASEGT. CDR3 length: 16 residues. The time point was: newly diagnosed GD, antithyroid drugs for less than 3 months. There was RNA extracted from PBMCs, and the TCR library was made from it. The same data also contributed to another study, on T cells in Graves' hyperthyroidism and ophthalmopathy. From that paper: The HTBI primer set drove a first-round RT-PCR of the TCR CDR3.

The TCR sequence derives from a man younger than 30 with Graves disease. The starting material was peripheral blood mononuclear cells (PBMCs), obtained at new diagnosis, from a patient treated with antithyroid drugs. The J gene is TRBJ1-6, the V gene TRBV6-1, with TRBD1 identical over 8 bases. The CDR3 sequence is CASSLTGEGPNSPLHF. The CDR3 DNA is TGTGCCAGCAGCTTGACAGGGGAGGGCCCTAATTCACCCCTCCACTTT.